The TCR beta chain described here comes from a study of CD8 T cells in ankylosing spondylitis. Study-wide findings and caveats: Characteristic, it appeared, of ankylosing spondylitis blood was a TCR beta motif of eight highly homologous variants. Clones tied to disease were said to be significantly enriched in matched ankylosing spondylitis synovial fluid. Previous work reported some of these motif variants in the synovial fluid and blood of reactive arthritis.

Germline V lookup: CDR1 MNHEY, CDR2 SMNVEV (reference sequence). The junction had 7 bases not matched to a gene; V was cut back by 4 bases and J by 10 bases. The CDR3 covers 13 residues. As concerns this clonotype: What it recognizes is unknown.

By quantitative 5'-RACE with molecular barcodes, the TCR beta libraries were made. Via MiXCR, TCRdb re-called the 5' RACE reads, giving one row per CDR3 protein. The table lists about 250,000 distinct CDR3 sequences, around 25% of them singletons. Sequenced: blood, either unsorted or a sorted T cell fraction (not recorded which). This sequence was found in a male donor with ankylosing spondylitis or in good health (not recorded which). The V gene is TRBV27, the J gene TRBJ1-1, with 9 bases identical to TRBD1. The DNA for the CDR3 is TGTGCCAGCAGTTATCAACAGGGGGCGCCAGCTTTCTTT. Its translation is CASSYQQGAPAFF.